Reported below is one T cell receptor (beta chain). Authors' methods: For nucleated cells, counts were estimated from reference gene primer amplification. Assay: immunoSEQ multiplex PCR; the TCRdb copy retains only in-frame clones and omits some. The V and J calls and the clone size are those of that table, but D and trimming were determined from the DNA. The sample contains roughly 360,000 clones, around 87% of which appear only once. The trim removed 5 bases at V and 4 bases at J, leaving 5 bases unmatched. Per germline, CDR1 LNHDA and CDR2 SQIVND (reference sequence). This CDR3 has 15 amino acids. This sample stems from a study of blood T cell repertoires in COVID-19.

Source material: PBMCs or T cells enriched from blood (not recorded which). The V call is TRBV19, the J call TRBJ1-5, with 10 bases aligning to TRBD1. The clonotype comes from a man aged 30-40 years who had recovered from COVID-19. The CDR3 bases are TGTGCCAGTAGTGTGACAGGGGGCGGGAATCAGCCCCAGCATTTT. Amino acids: CASSVTGGGNQPQHF.